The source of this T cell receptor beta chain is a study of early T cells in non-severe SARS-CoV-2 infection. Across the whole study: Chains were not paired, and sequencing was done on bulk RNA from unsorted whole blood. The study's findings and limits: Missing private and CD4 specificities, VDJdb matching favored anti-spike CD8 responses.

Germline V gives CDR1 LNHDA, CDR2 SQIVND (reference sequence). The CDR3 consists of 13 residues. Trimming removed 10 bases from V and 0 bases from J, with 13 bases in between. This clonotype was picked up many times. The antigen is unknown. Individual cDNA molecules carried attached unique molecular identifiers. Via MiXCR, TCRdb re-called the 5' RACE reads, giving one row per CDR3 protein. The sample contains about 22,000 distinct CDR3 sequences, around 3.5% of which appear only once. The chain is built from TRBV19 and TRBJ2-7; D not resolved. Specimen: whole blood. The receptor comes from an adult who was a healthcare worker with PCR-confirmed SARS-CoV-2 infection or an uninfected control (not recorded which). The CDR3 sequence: CATSWGSSYEQYF. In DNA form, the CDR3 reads TGTGCCACCTCTTGGGGAAGCTCCTACGAGCAGTACTTC.